What follows are 7 T cell receptor beta chains derived from one specimen sequenced in a study of long-term antiretroviral therapy in people with HIV. Sequencing relied on immunoSEQ assay v3.0, run at survey level. Data came from immunoSEQ multiplex PCR; TCRdb stores just in-frame clones and leaves some out. The sample has 30,000 to 40,000 clones, about 80% seen once. The sequencing used unsorted PBMCs, collected 0.6 years after starting antiretroviral therapy. These receptors all stem from a man younger than 35 with HIV.

V gene TRBV9 combines with J gene TRBJ1-3; 7 nucleotides agree with TRBD1. The trim removed 0 bases at V and 4 bases at J, leaving 1 base unmatched. The CDR3 contains 14 residues. Germline CDR1 is SGDLS and CDR2 is YYNGEE. The chain's CDR3 is CASSVGDSGNTIYF. The CDR3 nucleotides are TGTGCCAGCAGCGTAGGGGACAGCGGAAACACCATATATTTT.

The chain uses TRBV6-5 and TRBJ2-7; D is ambiguous. CDR3 length equals 13 residues. Germline V gene sequence: CDR1 MNHEY, CDR2 SVGAGI. V was clipped by 6 bases and J by 0 bases, with 9 bases between them. This CDR3 reads CASREISSYEQYF. CDR3 in DNA: TGTGCCAGCAGGGAGATAAGCTCCTACGAGCAGTACTTC.

V usage is TRBV2 and J usage is TRBJ1-1; no clear D gene. V was trimmed by 6 bases and J by 12 bases, leaving 14 bases between them. This CDR3 has 11 amino acids. The germline V gene encodes CDR1 SNHLY and CDR2 FYNNEI. CDR3 nucleotides: TGTGCCAGCAGAAAAAGCCTCGAGACTTTCTTT. Encoded protein: CASRKSLETFF.

This chain joins TRBV4-3 and TRBJ1-2; D remains ambiguous. This CDR3 spans 14 amino acids. Trimming pared 3 bases from V and 5 bases from J, leaving 13 bases between. Per the germline V gene, CDR1 is LGHNA and CDR2 is YSLEER. CDR3 region: CASSQAEGGYGYTF. As DNA, the CDR3 is TGCGCCAGCAGCCAGGCAGAAGGCGGGTATGGCTACACCTTC.

The chain joins TRBV5-1 to TRBJ2-1, with 7 bases that match TRBD1. The CDR3 contains 15 residues. V trimming: 3 bases; J trimming: 5 bases; junction bases outside the gene matches: 8. Germline-derived CDR1 and CDR2 are SGHRS and YFSETQ. As DNA, the CDR3 is TGCGCCAGCAGCTCACAGGGGCCTAGAAACAATGAGCAGTTCTTC. This translates into CASSSQGPRNNEQFF.

The V and J genes are TRBV6-1 and TRBJ2-1; 7 nucleotides line up with TRBD2. Germline trimming cut 2 bases from V and 7 bases from J; bases unmatched to any gene: 17. The CDR3 has 18 residues. Looked up from germline, CDR1 is MNHNS and CDR2 is SASEGT. CDR3 coding DNA: TGTGCCAGCAGTGAACGGGTTCCTTCTTGGGAGGGTGGTAATGAGCAGTTCTTC. It translates to CASSERVPSWEGGNEQFF.

The V and J genes are TRBV28 and TRBJ1-5; maybe TRBD1 (5 bases). The CDR3 is made up of 13 amino acids. Germline lookup yields CDR1 MDHEN and CDR2 SYDVKM. V lost 5 bases and J lost 11, with 16 bases in between. The CDR3 sequence: CASSLYFQGAQHF. Written as DNA, the CDR3 is TGTGCCAGCAGTCTTTACTTCCAGGGAGCCCAGCATTTT.